Listed below are T cell receptor beta chains from one sample, sequenced in a study of type 1 regulatory T cells. TCRdb reprocessed the reads with MiXCR, giving one entry per CDR3 protein. Of about 62,000 distinct CDR3 sequences listed, roughly two thirds are singletons. Which antigens these TCRs recognize remains unknown. Sequences were obtained from cultured non-Tr1 T cells, either the whole culture or a sorted T cell fraction (not recorded which). Receptors originate from a human donor in good health. CDR3s include the opening cysteine and the closing phenylalanine or tryptophan. D genes are given only for firm matches. Size is omitted from some rows. Given values are once, few, many or a class for expanded clones.

D,size,J,V,DNA,CDR3
TRBD2,NA,TRBJ2-7,TRBV4-3,TGCGCCAGCAGCCAAGTCTCCGGGACTAGCGGGATCCCACCCCACGAGCAGTACTTC,CASSQVSGTSGIPPHEQYF
NA,few,TRBJ1-1,TRBV7-3,TGTGCCAGCAGCTTAAGTCGGGGGAACACTGAAGCTTTCTTT,CASSLSRGNTEAFF
NA,NA,TRBJ1-5,TRBV15,TGTGCCACCAGCAGAGATGGGCAGGGGTATCAGCCCCAGCATTTT,CATSRDGQGYQPQHF
NA,few,TRBJ1-6,TRBV2,TGTGCCAGCCGGACTGAAAATTCACCCCTCCACTTT,CASRTENSPLHF
NA,NA,TRBJ1-1,TRBV11-3,TGTGCCAGCAGCTTGCAGAGGAACACTGAAGCTTTCTTT,CASSLQRNTEAFF
TRBD1,NA,TRBJ1-5,TRBV30,TGTGCCTGGAGAGGACAGGGGGGAGGCCCCCAGCATTTT,CAWRGQGGGPQHF
NA,NA,TRBJ2-1,TRBV6-1,TGTGCCAGCACCCTGGGTGCAGGGTCCTACAATGAGCAGTTCTTC,CASTLGAGSYNEQFF
NA,NA,TRBJ2-1,TRBV5-1,TGCGCCAGCAGCTTGGTAGGCGGTGGCTCCTACAATGAGCAGTTCTTC,CASSLVGGGSYNEQFF
NA,NA,TRBJ2-3,TRBV20-1,TGCAGTGCGACCCGGGACTCTCTAACAGATACGCAGTATTTT,CSATRDSLTDTQYF
NA,NA,TRBJ1-1,TRBV20-1,TGCAGTGCTAGAGATCGGAGTATTTCCTATGAAGCTTTCTTT,CSARDRSISYEAFF
NA,NA,TRBJ2-2,TRBV11-2,TGTGCCAGCAGCCGAAACGGGGGGCAGAACACCGGGGAGCTGTTTTTT,CASSRNGGQNTGELFF
NA,few,TRBJ1-1,TRBV29-1,TGCAGCGTTGAACCGCCGGGGAGTACTGAAGCTTTCTTT,CSVEPPGSTEAFF
TRBD1,NA,TRBJ2-2,TRBV10-2,TGCGCCAGCAGTGAGGACAGGGGTGCACTGAACACCGGGGAGCTGTTTTTT,CASSEDRGALNTGELFF
NA,NA,TRBJ2-5,TRBV18,TGTGCCAGCTCACTTGACATCCAAGAGACCCAGTACTTC,CASSLDIQETQYF
TRBD2,once,TRBJ2-7,TRBV30,TGTGCCTGGAGTGGCCCCCCCCCACGGGAGGTCCACGAGCAGTACTTC,CAWSGPPPREVHEQYF
NA,NA,TRBJ1-2,TRBV20-1,TGCAGTGCTAGTAACCAGAGACTCTATGGCTACACCTTC,CSASNQRLYGYTF
NA,once,TRBJ2-1,TRBV19,TGTGCCAGTAGTCCCCGAATAGGGGCCTCCTACAATGAGCAGTTCTTC,CASSPRIGASYNEQFF
TRBD2,NA,TRBJ2-3,TRBV7-2,TGTGCCAGCAGCTCTCAGAGCGGGAGAGGAGATACGCAGTATTTT,CASSSQSGRGDTQYF
NA,NA,TRBJ2-2,TRBV11-2,TGTGCCAGCAGCTTAGTAGCGACACAAAACACCGGGGAGCTGTTTTTT,CASSLVATQNTGELFF
NA,NA,TRBJ1-2,TRBV15,TGTGCCACCAGCAGAGATCGTCAGGGCTACACCTTC,CATSRDRQGYTF
NA,NA,TRBJ2-7,TRBV3-1,TGTGCCAGCAGCTCCAACAAGATGAACACCTACGAGCAGTACTTC,CASSSNKMNTYEQYF
NA,few,TRBJ2-1,TRBV5-4,TGTGCCAGCAGCCCCCTCCCCGGAATTAGGGGACCCAATGAGCAGTTCTTC,CASSPLPGIRGPNEQFF
NA,few,TRBJ2-5,TRBV28,TGTGCCAGCACCCTGGCAGGGCGGCGTACCGGAGAGACCCAGTACTTC,CASTLAGRRTGETQYF
NA,NA,TRBJ2-1,TRBV5-1,TGCGCCAGCAGCCCGTCCGGGACTGACTACAATGAGCAGTTCTTC,CASSPSGTDYNEQFF
NA,NA,TRBJ1-1,TRBV28,TGTGCCAGCAGTTTACCCGTCTTTACCGGGTTGGGCACTGAAGCTTTCTTT,CASSLPVFTGLGTEAFF
TRBD1,few,TRBJ2-1,TRBV7-3,TGTGCCAGCAGCTTAAATTCAGGGGGCACTGAGCAGTTCTTC,CASSLNSGGTEQFF